The rows below give T cell receptor beta chains drawn from one sample of a study of blood T cells in healthy people across ages. TCRdb independently ran MiXCR on the 5' RACE reads; one entry per CDR3 protein. The sample carries 1.5 million to 2 million distinct CDR3 sequences, 40% to 55% recorded once. Sample: blood. Every receptor here comes from a woman between 40 and 50 years old in good health. CDR3s include the opening cysteine and the closing phenylalanine or tryptophan. A D gene is named only where the DNA matches it firmly. Some rows have no size entry. The others give once, few or many, or a class for an expanded clone.

abundance	v_gene	d_gene	j_gene	CDR3nt	CDR3aa
.	TRBV4-3	TRBD1	TRBJ2-3	TGCGCCAGCAGCCTGACGACAGGGGGTGCAGATACGCAGTATTTT	CASSLTTGGADTQYF
.	TRBV15	.	TRBJ2-7	TGTGCCACCAGCAGAGATCCGGCGGGGCCCAGCTCCTACGAGCAGTACTTC	CATSRDPAGPSSYEQYF
.	TRBV5-1	.	TRBJ2-1	TGCGCCAGCAGCTTGTCCCCTACGGGTGATGGCCAGTTCTTC	CASSLSPTGDGQFF
.	TRBV6-1	.	TRBJ2-3	TGTGCCAGCAGTGTTGGACCTATCCAGTATTTT	CASSVGPIQYF
.	TRBV3-1	.	TRBJ1-2	TGTGCCAGCAGCCGTTCAGGTGGATCTAACTATGGCTACACCTTC	CASSRSGGSNYGYTF
once	TRBV4-1	TRBD1	TRBJ2-7	TGCGCCAGCAGCCAAATGGACAGGTCCTACGAGCAGTACTTC	CASSQMDRSYEQYF
.	TRBV7-6	TRBD1	TRBJ1-6	TGTGCCAGCAGCTTATCGACAGGGGGCGAAAATTCACCCCTCCACTTT	CASSLSTGGENSPLHF
.	TRBV7-2	TRBD1	TRBJ1-1	TGTGCCTTCGCCGGGACAGAGATGAACACTGAAGCTTTCTTT	CAFAGTEMNTEAFF
.	TRBV4-3	.	TRBJ1-2	TGCGCCAGCAGCCAGAGTACCGGGACTGCTGGTGGCTACACCTTC	CASSQSTGTAGGYTF
few	TRBV3-1	.	TRBJ1-2	TGTGCCAGCAGCCAGAACTCCGGAGGCTACACCTTC	CASSQNSGGYTF
few	TRBV20-1	TRBD2	TRBJ2-7	TGCAGTGCTAGTGGGACTAGCGGGGGGGATCGCTACGAGCAGTACTTC	CSASGTSGGDRYEQYF
.	TRBV25-1	.	TRBJ2-7	TGTGCCAGCAGTGAATTGGGATACTCCTACGAGCAGTACTTC	CASSELGYSYEQYF
once	TRBV5-5	.	TRBJ1-1	TGTGCCAGCAGCTTGATGGTGGCTGAAGCTTTCTTT	CASSLMVAEAFF
.	TRBV6-2/TRBV6-3	.	TRBJ2-3	TGTGCCAGCAGTTCTCTCGGAAGGACAGATACGCAGTATTTT	CASSSLGRTDTQYF
.	TRBV20-1	.	TRBJ2-5	TGCAGTGCGAGACTAGTCCCCGCGGAGACCCAGTACTTC	CSARLVPAETQYF
.	TRBV7-2	.	TRBJ1-6	TGTGCCAGCCGGGGTCCCCAGGGGCCCTTTGAGTCACCCCTCCACTTT	CASRGPQGPFESPLHF
.	TRBV5-5	TRBD2	TRBJ2-2	TGTGCCAGCAGCAATAGCGGGGGGTTCACCGGGGAGCTGTTTTTT	CASSNSGGFTGELFF
few	TRBV5-1	.	TRBJ2-6	TGCGCCAGCACCCCCGATCCCCGCGGGGCCAACGTCCTGACTTTC	CASTPDPRGANVLTF